These 27 T cell receptor beta chains were all obtained from the same sample, sequenced in a study of T cell repertoires in cytomegalovirus infection (dated by TCRdb to the late 2010s). The sample was run on an Illumina HiSeq 1500. TCRdb cleaned the public reads at Q25 with fastp, built clones with MiXCR and kept in-frame beta chains. Under each unique CDR3 protein, matching rows form one entry showing the most common genes and DNA. Here the sample has 300,000 or so distinct CDR3 sequences; more than 20% occur a single time. The ten biggest clones cover more than 10% of the sample. Their specific antigens are unknown. Read against the paper, the sample's treatment or condition label means: in vitro stimulation with specific CMV peptide epitopes to enrich CMV-specific T cells. The sequenced sample was cultured PBMCs, obtained from culture after CMV antigen stimulation. Every receptor here comes from a human donor in good health (CMV status not recorded). Some clones in this sample may be carry-over from other donors' samples.

This chain uses TRBV20-1 with TRBJ2-1; D is uncertain. CDR1 and CDR2 (germline): DFQATT, SNEGSKA (reference sequence). V dropped 5 bases and J dropped 7 bases, with 15 bases sitting between them. This CDR3 contains 13 residues. This CDR3 is CSAERSMSNEQFF. CDR3 sequence (DNA): TGCAGTGCTGAAAGGAGTATGAGTAATGAGCAGTTCTTC.

The chain has TRBV24-1 and TRBJ2-2; 9 bases match TRBD2. J was trimmed by 3 bases and V by 3 bases; bases with no gene match: 4. Germline CDR1 reads KGHDR; CDR2 reads SFDVKD. This CDR3 comprises 16 residues. As DNA, the CDR3 is TGTGCCACCAGTGATCGGCTAGCGGGACACACCGGGGAGCTGTTTTTT. Its protein is CATSDRLAGHTGELFF.

This clonotype was picked up a small number of times. The chain joins TRBV5-4 to TRBJ2-1; D remains ambiguous. V gave up 5 bases and J gave up 5 bases, with 11 bases separating them. Germline values: CDR1 SGHNT, CDR2 YYREEE (reference sequence). This CDR3 comprises 13 residues. The CDR3 DNA reads TGTGCCAGCAGTCCTTGGCGGAACAATGAGCAGTTCTTC. This gives the protein CASSPWRNNEQFF. Together with reference TRBV5-4 and TRBJ2-1, the CDR3 gives the full variable domain: ETGVTQSPTHLIKTRGQQVTLRCSSQSGHNTVSWYQQALGQGPQFIFQYYREEENGRGNFPPRFSGLQFPNYSSELNVNALELDDSALYLCASSPWRNNEQFFGPGTRLTVL.

This clonotype was counted many times. The chain recombines TRBV7-8 with TRBJ1-1; possible D gene TRBD1, 5 bases. CDR1 is SGHVS and CDR2 is FQNEAQ in the germline V gene. Trimming took 1 base from V and 0 from J, leaving 18 bases between them. The CDR3 is 18 amino acids. CDR3 DNA: TGTGCCAGCAGCTTAGATTTTCAAAGGGGCCATCTGAACACTGAAGCTTTCTTT. Protein: CASSLDFQRGHLNTEAFF.

The chain recombines TRBV20-1 with TRBJ1-5; D is undetermined. Germline V gene data show CDR1 as DFQATT and CDR2 as SNEGSKA (reference sequence). CDR3 length: 14 amino acids. Trimming took 2 bases from V and 4 from J, leaving 12 bases between them. CDR3 bases: TGCAGTGCTAGAAGCACACTAGGGAATCAGCCCCAGCATTTT. It yields the protein CSARSTLGNQPQHF.

The chain links TRBV29-1 to TRBJ2-6, with TRBD1 identical over 7 bases. The CDR3 extends over 19 amino acids. The ends lost 0 bases at V and 0 bases at J; junction bases unmatched: 11. The germline gives CDR1 SQVTM, CDR2 ANQGSEA. The CDR3 DNA is TGCAGCGTTGAAGATCAAAGACAGGGAATACCCTCTGGGGCCAACGTCCTGACTTTC. Amino acids: CSVEDQRQGIPSGANVLTF.

This clonotype was recorded at least ten times. This chain connects TRBV11-2 to TRBJ2-7, with a weak D call TRBD1 (6 bases). Trimming shortened V by 5 bases and J by 3 bases, and 11 bases separated the two germline ends. CDR3 size: 13 residues. Germline V CDR1 and CDR2: SGHAT, FQNNGV. The CDR3 bases are TGTGCCAGCAGCCTAAGGGACAACTACGAGCAGTACGTC. Its protein product is CASSLRDNYEQYV.

The chain recombines TRBV29-1 with TRBJ2-5; 7 nucleotides agree with TRBD1. V trimming: 5 bases; J trimming: 0 bases; junction bases outside the gene matches: 6. Germline V lookup: CDR1 SQVTM, CDR2 ANQGSEA. The CDR3 runs to 14 residues. As DNA, the CDR3 is TGCAGCGTTAACAGGGGTCACCACCAAGAGACCCAGTACTTC. Translating it yields CSVNRGHHQETQYF.

In this sample, this clonotype turned up many times. CDR3 in amino acids: CASSMGNIQYF. In nucleotides, the CDR3 is TGCGCCAGCAGCATGGGAAACATTCAGTACTTC. The rearrangement joins TRBV5-1 to TRBJ2-4, with D unresolved. V lost 4 bases to trimming and J lost 6 bases, with 5 bases between them. The germline CDR1 and CDR2 sequences are SGHRS and YFSETQ. The CDR3 consists of 11 residues. The complete variable domain, with remaining parts taken from reference TRBV5-1 and TRBJ2-4, reads KAGVTQTPRYLIKTRGQQVTLSCSPISGHRSVSWYQQTPGQGLQFLFEYFSETQRNKGNFPGRFSGRQFSNSRSEMNVSTLELGDSALYLCASSMGNIQYFGAGTRLSVL.

This clonotype came up a few times. V is TRBV28 and J is TRBJ2-1; no clear D. The CDR3 runs 11 residues. Germline CDR1 reads MDHEN; CDR2 reads SYDVKM. Trimming stripped 11 bases from V and 8 bases from J, with 13 bases between. The CDR3 nucleotides are TGTGCCGCCGGTCCTTGGCATGAGCAGTTCTTC. Protein product: CAAGPWHEQFF.

This clonotype was seen more than once but under ten times. The CDR3 protein is CASSEVRIQPQHF. The DNA for the CDR3 is TGTGCCAGCAGTGAAGTACGTATCCAGCCCCAGCATTTT. This sequence joins TRBV6-1 and TRBJ1-5, with D unclear. The V gene's germline CDR1 is MNHNS and CDR2 SASEGT. V was shortened by 1 base and J by 7 bases, with 8 bases between the two germline ends. This CDR3 contains 13 residues.

This clonotype was observed a handful of times. This chain connects TRBV10-3 to TRBJ1-1; a possible D gene is TRBD1 (5 bases). There are 15 residues in the CDR3. CDR1 ENHRY and CDR2 SYGVKD come from the germline V gene. The V and J ends lost 5 bases and 1 base respectively, with 14 bases between them. The CDR3 DNA reads TGTGCCATCAGTCCAGGGATAACATCGAACACTGAAGCTTTCTTT. This encodes CAISPGITSNTEAFF.

Only one count was recorded for this clonotype. The chain has TRBV11-2 and TRBJ2-3, with D possibly being TRBD1 or TRBD2 (5 bases each). Per germline, CDR1 SGHAT and CDR2 FQNNGV. The CDR3 consists of 16 residues. Trimming stripped 5 bases from V and 1 base from J, with 16 bases between. This CDR3 is CASSPVGATGTDTQYF. The CDR3 bases are TGTGCCAGCAGCCCGGTCGGGGCCACGGGCACAGATACGCAGTATTTT.

The chain is built from TRBV27 and TRBJ2-5, with TRBD2 as a possible D gene (6 bases). From germline, CDR1 is MNHEY and CDR2 SMNVEV (reference sequence). CDR3 size: 14 residues. Trimming stripped 5 bases from V and 5 bases from J, with 15 bases between. The CDR3 nucleotides read TGTGCCAGCAGTGGGACTCACGAGGGGGAGACCCAGTACTTC. Amino acid sequence: CASSGTHEGETQYF.

This chain links TRBV19 with TRBJ1-4, with D tentatively TRBD1 (5 bases). The V and J ends lost 4 bases and 12 bases respectively, with 15 bases between them. The CDR3 runs 13 residues. Germline V CDR1 and CDR2: LNHDA, SQIVND (reference sequence). The CDR3 spells CASSNGGGGELFF. The CDR3 region has the DNA TGTGCCAGTAGTAACGGCGGGGGAGGGGAACTGTTTTTT. Combining the CDR3 with reference TRBV19 and TRBJ1-4 gives the whole variable domain DGGITQSPKYLFRKEGQNVTLSCEQNLNHDAMYWYRQDPGQGLRLIYYSQIVNDFQKGDIAEGYSVSREKKESFPLTVTSAQKNPTAFYLCASSNGGGGELFFGSGTQLSVL.

The V gene is TRBV25-1, the J gene TRBJ2-1, with 8 bases matching TRBD2. This CDR3 contains 15 residues. Germline CDR1 reads MGHDK; CDR2 reads SYGVNS. J lost 8 bases, V lost 2 bases, and 8 bases had no gene match. The CDR3 region is CASSEGAGGGYEQFF. CDR3 nucleotide sequence: TGTGCCAGCAGTGAAGGGGCGGGAGGAGGTTATGAGCAGTTCTTC.

This clonotype was observed a few times. CDR3 nucleotides: TGTGCCAGCCGGGACAGGGCGTACAATGAGCAGTTCTTC. Protein: CASRDRAYNEQFF. The chain uses TRBV7-9 and TRBJ2-1; TRBD1 matches at 9 bases. Germline CDR1 and CDR2: SEHNR and FQNEAQ (reference sequence). V trimming: 8 bases; J trimming: 4 bases; junction bases outside the gene matches: 3. The CDR3 runs 13 residues.

This clonotype has only a few counts. This chain joins TRBV6-1 and TRBJ2-3, with D possibly matching TRBD1 (6 bases). V was cut by 1 base and J by 4 bases, with 6 bases left in between. Germline assignment: CDR1 MNHNS and CDR2 SASEGT. The CDR3 contains 13 residues. CDR3 coding DNA: TGTGCCAGCAGTGAAGAGGGGGCAGATACGCAGTATTTT. Encoded protein: CASSEEGADTQYF.

This rearrangement joins TRBV6-2 or TRBV6-3 to TRBJ2-1, with D perhaps TRBD2 (5 bases). The CDR3 spans 14 residues. V was trimmed by 6 bases and J by 6 bases, leaving 15 bases between them. Germline loops: CDR1 MNHEY, CDR2 SVGEGT. CDR3 in DNA: TGTGCCAGCAGCCTTTACGGGGTAGGCAATGAGCAGTTCTTC. This codes for CASSLYGVGNEQFF.

Only a few counts were recorded for this clonotype. The CDR3 here is CASSLQIYSPLHF. For the CDR3, the DNA is TGTGCCAGCAGTTTACAGATCTATTCACCCCTCCACTTT. The V call is TRBV27, the J call TRBJ1-6; D is unclear. This CDR3 has 13 residues. Trimming cost V 2 bases and J 8 bases, with 7 bases left between them. Germline V gives CDR1 MNHEY, CDR2 SMNVEV (reference sequence).

The genes are TRBV27 and TRBJ2-1; D call uncertain. CDR1 is MNHEY, CDR2 SMNVEV, per germline (reference sequence). There are 14 residues in the CDR3. Between the trimmed V and J ends, which lost 2 bases and 6 bases, there was a span of 11 bases. The CDR3 protein is CASSLGLPFNEQFF. CDR3 DNA: TGTGCCAGCAGTTTAGGATTACCCTTCAATGAGCAGTTCTTC.

This sequence joins TRBV7-3 and TRBJ2-7, with 8 nucleotides matching TRBD1. V lost 1 base and J lost 3; bases outside the gene matches: 5. CDR1 SGHTA and CDR2 FQGTGA come from the germline V gene. The CDR3 length is 15 residues. CDR3 in DNA: TGTGCCAGCAGCTTAAGCCGGACAGGGTTCTACGAGCAGTACTTC. Translation: CASSLSRTGFYEQYF.

The V call is TRBV29-1, the J call TRBJ2-1, with TRBD2 matching over 7 bases. This CDR3 spans 14 amino acids. The V gene's germline CDR1 is SQVTM and CDR2 ANQGSEA. V was clipped by 3 bases and J by 5 bases; unmatched bases: 7. DNA of the CDR3: TGCAGCGTTGATGGGACTCGGGAGGACAATGAGCAGTTCTTC. This sequence encodes CSVDGTREDNEQFF.

Turning to this clonotype: A read error may explain this, as a much larger clone is one base away. The V gene is TRBV11-2, the J gene TRBJ2-1, with TRBD2 matching 15 bases. The CDR3 consists of 16 residues. Germline CDR1 and CDR2: SGHAT and FQNNGV. The V gene end was trimmed by 4 bases and the J gene end by 7 bases; junction bases not matched to a gene: 5. This CDR3 reads CASSSGTSGRRNEQFF. As DNA, the CDR3 is TGTGCCAGCAGCTCGGGGACTAGCGGGAGGAGGAATGAGCAGTTCTTC.

This clonotype was seen a few times. The V and J genes are TRBV29-1 and TRBJ1-1, with a tentative D call TRBD1 (5 bases). The CDR3 runs 14 residues. Trimming took 1 base from V and 4 from J, leaving 13 bases between them. Germline CDR1 and CDR2: SQVTM and ANQGSEA. Written as DNA, the CDR3 is TGCAGCGTTGAAGGGGGCGGATCCATCACTGAAGCTTTCTTT. Translated, it gives CSVEGGGSITEAFF.

The rearrangement links TRBV2 to TRBJ2-7; D call uncertain. The V gene lost 5 bases and the J gene lost 3 bases, with 20 bases spanning the gap. The CDR3 consists of 16 residues. Germline assignment: CDR1 SNHLY and CDR2 FYNNEI. DNA for the CDR3: TGTGCCAGCAGTCAAGATACCGACGAGAGAGTCTACGAGCAGTACTTC. Translation: CASSQDTDERVYEQYF.

The chain is built from TRBV20-1 and TRBJ2-1, with 11 bases matching TRBD1. This CDR3 spans 14 amino acids. J was trimmed by 8 bases and V by 5 bases; bases with no gene match: 8. Germline assignment: CDR1 DFQATT and CDR2 SNEGSKA (reference sequence). CDR3 in amino acids: CSAARTGGSDEQFF. The CDR3 DNA reads TGCAGTGCTGCTCGGACAGGGGGCAGCGATGAGCAGTTCTTC.